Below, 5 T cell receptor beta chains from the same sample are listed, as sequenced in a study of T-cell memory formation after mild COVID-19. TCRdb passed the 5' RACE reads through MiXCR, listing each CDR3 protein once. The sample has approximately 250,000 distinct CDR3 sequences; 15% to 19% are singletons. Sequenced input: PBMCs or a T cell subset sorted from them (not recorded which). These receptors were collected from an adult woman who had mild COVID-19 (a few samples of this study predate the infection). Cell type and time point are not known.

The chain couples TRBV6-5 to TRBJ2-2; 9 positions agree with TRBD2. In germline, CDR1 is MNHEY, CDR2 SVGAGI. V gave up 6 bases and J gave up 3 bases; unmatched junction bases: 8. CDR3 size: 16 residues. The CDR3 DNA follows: TGTGCCAGCAGCCCGGGGGCGGGAGGGGACACCGGGGAGCTGTTTTTT. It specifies CASSPGAGGDTGELFF.

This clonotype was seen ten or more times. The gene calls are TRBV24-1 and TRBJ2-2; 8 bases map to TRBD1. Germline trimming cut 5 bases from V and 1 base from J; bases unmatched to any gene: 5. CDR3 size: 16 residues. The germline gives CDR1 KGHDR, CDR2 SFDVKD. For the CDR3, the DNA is TGTGCCACCAGTGCCTTGGGGACAGGGAACACCGGGGAGCTGTTTTTT. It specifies CATSALGTGNTGELFF.

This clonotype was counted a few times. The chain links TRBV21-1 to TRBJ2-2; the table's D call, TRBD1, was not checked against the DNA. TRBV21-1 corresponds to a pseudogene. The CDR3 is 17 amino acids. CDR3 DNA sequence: TGTGCCAGCAACTCCTTCTTGGACAGGGGCTTTTGGGGGGAGCTGTTTTTT. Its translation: CASNSFLDRGFWGELFF.

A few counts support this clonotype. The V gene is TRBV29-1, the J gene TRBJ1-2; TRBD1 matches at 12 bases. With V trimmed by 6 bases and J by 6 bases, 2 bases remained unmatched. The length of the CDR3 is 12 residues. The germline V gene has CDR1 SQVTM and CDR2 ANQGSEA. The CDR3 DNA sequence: TGCAGCGTGGGGACAGGGGGCGATGGCTACACCTTC. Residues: CSVGTGGDGYTF. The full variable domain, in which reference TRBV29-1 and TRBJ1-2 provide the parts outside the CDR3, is SAVISQKPSRDICQRGTSLTIQCQVDSQVTMMFWYRQQPGQSLTLIATANQGSEATYESGFVIDKFPISRPNLTFSTLTVSNMSPEDSSIYLCSVGTGGDGYTFGSGTRLTVV.

The CDR3 reads CASSLGTRRGTGELFF. The DNA for the CDR3 is TGTGCCAGCAGCTTAGGGACACGGAGAGGCACCGGGGAGCTGTTTTTT. J is TRBJ2-2 and V is TRBV11-3; TRBD1 might be the D (5 bases). Per germline, CDR1 SGHNT and CDR2 YENEEA. Between the trimmed V and J ends, which lost 1 base and 4 bases, there was a span of 13 bases. This CDR3 is built from 16 residues.